These 21 T cell receptor beta chains were sequenced from one sample in a study of identical twins. MiXCR was run by TCRdb on the 5' RACE reads, yielding one entry per CDR3 protein. The repertoire holds 400,000 to 600,000 distinct CDR3 sequences, with 20% to 25% as singletons. This same sample was also taken into another study, of yellow fever vaccine responses in identical twins.

Sequenced material: CD4+ T cells sorted from blood. The receptors were gathered from a woman aged 18-29 years in good health.

The CDR3 is CASKKEPGLASEQYF. The DNA for the CDR3 is TGTGCCAGCAAAAAAGAACCGGGACTAGCTAGCGAGCAGTACTTC. The J gene is TRBJ2-7, the V gene TRBV2, with 9 nucleotides matching TRBD2. Trimming cost V 7 bases and J 6 bases; bases outside gene matches: 13. CDR3 length: 15 residues. The germline V gene encodes CDR1 SNHLY and CDR2 FYNNEI. The variable domain in full, with the rest retrieved from reference TRBV2 and TRBJ2-7, is EPEVTQTPSHQVTQMGQEVILRCVPISNHLYFYWYRQILGQKVEFLVSFYNNEISEKSEIFDDQFSVERPDGSNFTLKIRSTKLEDSAMYFCASKKEPGLASEQYFGPGTRLTVT.

This chain's CDR3 is CSAHGGWDTEAFF. Written as DNA, the CDR3 is TGCAGCGCCCACGGCGGGTGGGACACTGAAGCTTTCTTT. The V and J genes are TRBV29-1 and TRBJ1-1; D uncertain. Per the germline V gene, CDR1 is SQVTM and CDR2 is ANQGSEA. Trimming removed 7 bases from V and 3 bases from J, with 15 bases in between. There are 13 residues in the CDR3.

The chain is built from TRBV15 and TRBJ2-2; D gene unclear. This CDR3 has 17 residues. From germline, CDR1 is LNHNV and CDR2 YYDKDF (reference sequence). The V end was cut by 4 bases, the J end by 0 bases, with 15 bases between. The CDR3 region is CATSTPRAGANTGELFF. The CDR3 coding sequence is TGTGCCACCAGCACACCCCGGGCAGGCGCGAACACCGGGGAGCTGTTTTTT. The complete variable domain, with remaining parts taken from reference TRBV15 and TRBJ2-2, reads DAMVIQNPRYQVTQFGKPVTLSCSQTLNHNVMYWYQQKSSQAPKLLFHYYDKDFNNEADTPDNFQSRRPNTSFCFLDIRSPGLGDTAMYLCATSTPRAGANTGELFFGEGSRLTVL.

This clonotype has only a few counts. The chain is built from TRBV6-5 and TRBJ2-2; D tentatively fits TRBD1 or TRBD2 (5 bases each). The V and J ends lost 2 bases and 2 bases respectively, with 12 bases between them. CDR3 length equals 16 residues. In germline, CDR1 is MNHEY, CDR2 SVGAGI. The CDR3 DNA reads TGTGCCAGCAGTTACGGGGGAATCCTCAACACCGGGGAGCTGTTTTTT. Translating it yields CASSYGGILNTGELFF.

This clonotype came up a few times. V usage is TRBV7-6 and J usage is TRBJ1-2, with D possibly matching TRBD1 (5 bases). There are 13 residues in the CDR3. V dropped 5 bases and J dropped 8 bases, with 15 bases sitting between them. Germline V CDR1 and CDR2: SGHVS, FNYEAQ. CDR3 DNA: TGTGCCAGCAGCCGTGGGCCGGGGGGAGGCTACACCTTC. It is translated as CASSRGPGGGYTF.

The rearrangement joins TRBV5-1 to TRBJ2-1, with TRBD2 matching over 12 bases. The germline V gene encodes CDR1 SGHRS and CDR2 YFSETQ. The CDR3 sequence is 17 residues long. V was clipped by 4 bases and J by 0 bases; unmatched bases: 5. The DNA for the CDR3 is TGCGCCAGCAGCCGGACTAGCGGGAAGGGCTCCTACAATGAGCAGTTCTTC. Translated: CASSRTSGKGSYNEQFF.

This chain links TRBV10-1 with TRBJ2-3; no reliable D call. This CDR3 spans 14 amino acids. Germline V gene data show CDR1 as WNHNN and CDR2 as SYGVQD (reference sequence). The V end was cut by 2 bases, the J end by 0 bases, with 6 bases between. The CDR3 DNA follows: TGCGCCAGCAGTGAGGTGGGCAGCACAGATACGCAGTATTTT. Protein: CASSEVGSTDTQYF.

The J gene is TRBJ2-1, the V gene TRBV11-2; possibly TRBD2 for D (6 bases). The V end was cut by 1 base, the J end by 6 bases, with 13 bases between. Looked up from germline, CDR1 is SGHAT and CDR2 is FQNNGV. This CDR3 has 15 residues. DNA for the CDR3: TGTGCCAGCAGCTTAGTTTTCGAGGAGGGCAATGAGCAGTTCTTC. As protein: CASSLVFEEGNEQFF.

This rearrangement joins TRBV6-1 to TRBJ2-7, with a tentative D call TRBD1 (6 bases). CDR3 length: 15 amino acids. The V and J ends lost 5 bases and 6 bases respectively, with 20 bases between them. Germline V CDR1 and CDR2: MNHNS, SASEGT. The CDR3 DNA reads as TGTGCCAGCAGTCCATACGGTACAGGGCTTCGCGAGCAGTACTTC. Translating it yields CASSPYGTGLREQYF.

This clonotype was counted at least ten times. V usage is TRBV4-1 and J usage is TRBJ2-2; 7 bases fit TRBD2. Germline V gene lookup returns CDR1 MGHRA and CDR2 YSYEKL. CDR3 length: 17 residues. Trimming cost V 2 bases and J 0 bases; bases outside gene matches: 6. CDR3 amino acids: CASSQQAGLTNTGELFF. Written as DNA, the CDR3 is TGCGCCAGCAGCCAACAAGCGGGGCTTACGAACACCGGGGAGCTGTTTTTT.

The CDR3 protein is CASSWPPGQGYYEQYF. The CDR3, as DNA: TGTGCCAGCAGCTGGCCCCCGGGACAGGGATACTACGAGCAGTACTTC. The chain couples TRBV5-6 to TRBJ2-7; 9 nucleotides line up with TRBD1. The CDR3 has 16 residues. The germline CDR1 and CDR2 sequences are SGHDT and YYEEEE. Trimming at V came to 3 bases and at J to 3 bases, leaving 10 bases not matched to a gene.

At least ten counts were recorded for this clonotype. J is TRBJ2-7 and V is TRBV29-1, with 10 bases aligning to TRBD1. CDR1 and CDR2 from the germline V gene are SQVTM and ANQGSEA. This CDR3 is 13 amino acids long. The V gene end was trimmed by 4 bases and the J gene end by 5 bases; junction bases not matched to a gene: 5. CDR3 sequence: CSVVDRGPHEQYF. CDR3 in DNA: TGCAGCGTTGTAGACAGGGGGCCCCACGAGCAGTACTTC.

At least ten counts were recorded for this clonotype. The chain combines TRBV19 with TRBJ2-2; D is uncertain. Trimming took 3 bases from V and 1 from J, leaving 6 bases between them. The CDR3 runs to 14 residues. Germline V gives CDR1 LNHDA, CDR2 SQIVND (reference sequence). The CDR3 reads CASSIGRNTGELFF. In nucleotides, the CDR3 is TGTGCCAGTAGTATCGGGCGGAACACCGGGGAGCTGTTTTTT.

There are a few counts of this clonotype. V and J are TRBV2 and TRBJ2-7, with D maybe TRBD1 (6 bases). The V gene lost 1 base and the J gene lost 6 bases, with 10 bases spanning the gap. The CDR3 runs 13 residues. Germline CDR1 and CDR2: SNHLY and FYNNEI. The CDR3 DNA sequence: TGTGCCAGCAGTGAAGATACAGGGATCGAGCAGTACTTC. The encoded protein is CASSEDTGIEQYF.

The table lists this clonotype with a few counts. The V and J genes are TRBV7-8 and TRBJ1-5; D is unclear. This CDR3 region has 17 residues. The V gene lost 1 base and the J gene lost 3 bases, with 16 bases spanning the gap. Germline lookup yields CDR1 SGHVS and CDR2 FQNEAQ. The CDR3 protein is CASSLVSRATINQPQHF. In DNA, the CDR3 is TGTGCCAGCAGCTTAGTCTCCCGAGCTACGATCAATCAGCCCCAGCATTTT.

This clonotype was detected a few times. The chain is built from TRBV5-1 and TRBJ2-2; 7 bases line up with TRBD2. Germline CDR1 reads SGHRS; CDR2 reads YFSETQ. This CDR3 region has 14 residues. The ends lost 4 bases at V and 4 bases at J; junction bases unmatched: 4. The CDR3: CASSAGVSTGELFF. In DNA, the CDR3 is TGCGCCAGCAGCGCGGGAGTCTCCACCGGGGAGCTGTTTTTT. Filled out from reference TRBV5-1 and TRBJ2-2, the complete variable domain reads KAGVTQTPRYLIKTRGQQVTLSCSPISGHRSVSWYQQTPGQGLQFLFEYFSETQRNKGNFPGRFSGRQFSNSRSEMNVSTLELGDSALYLCASSAGVSTGELFFGEGSRLTVL.

Only a few counts were recorded for this clonotype. The chain carries TRBV11-2 and TRBJ2-2; 10 nucleotides agree with TRBD1. The ends lost 5 bases at V and 11 bases at J; junction bases unmatched: 11. Looked up from germline, CDR1 is SGHAT and CDR2 is FQNNGV. There are 15 residues in the CDR3. In DNA, the CDR3 is TGTGCCAGCAGCCCAAGGACAGGGGGGATGTTTGAGCTGTTTTTT. Its translation: CASSPRTGGMFELFF.

The rearrangement uses TRBV20-1 and TRBJ2-2; 9 nucleotides agree with TRBD1. The length of the CDR3 is 15 residues. In germline, CDR1 is DFQATT, CDR2 SNEGSKA (reference sequence). The trim removed 3 bases at V and 4 bases at J, leaving 6 bases unmatched. CDR3 sequence (DNA): TGCAGTGCTAGGCGGACAGGGGCAGGCACCGGGGAGCTGTTTTTT. Its protein product is CSARRTGAGTGELFF.

This clonotype was observed a handful of times. The genes are TRBV15 and TRBJ2-3; 9 nucleotides agree with TRBD1. The CDR3 length is 15 residues. The V gene's germline CDR1 is LNHNV and CDR2 YYDKDF (reference sequence). The V segment lost 3 bases and the J segment 1 base; nucleotides outside the gene matches: 2. CDR3 DNA: TGTGCCACCAGCAGGTGGACAGGGGGCACAGATACGCAGTATTTT. Its translation: CATSRWTGGTDTQYF.

This clonotype showed up just a few times. V is TRBV3-1 and J is TRBJ2-1, with 13 bases fitting TRBD2. Unmatched junction bases numbered 13, after V lost 0 bases and J lost 5 bases. The germline V gene has CDR1 LGHDT and CDR2 YNNKEL (reference sequence). This CDR3 comprises 20 residues. The CDR3: CASSQDGAGLAGFQDNEQFF. The CDR3 nucleotides read TGTGCCAGCAGCCAAGATGGGGCGGGACTAGCGGGGTTTCAGGACAATGAGCAGTTCTTC.

This clonotype was seen a few times. The rearrangement uses TRBV9 and TRBJ1-1; tentatively, D is TRBD1 (6 bases). The CDR3 is made up of 14 amino acids. The germline V gene encodes CDR1 SGDLS and CDR2 YYNGEE. Trimming removed 3 bases from V and 4 bases from J, with 13 bases in between. Here the CDR3 DNA reads TGTGCCAGCAGCGGAACAGGGTATCGCACTGAAGCTTTCTTT. Residues: CASSGTGYRTEAFF.